These T cell receptor beta chains were read from a single sample in a study of cytomegalovirus exposure and HLA in healthy donors. Clones were read by immunoSEQ multiplex PCR, and TCRdb kept only the in-frame ones, dropping some. The sample lists about 200,000 clones, roughly three quarters occurring once. The sequenced sample was PBMCs. All receptors derive from a male donor in good health and CMV-seropositive. CDR3s include the opening cysteine and the closing phenylalanine or tryptophan. The D gene is left open where the match is weak.

j_gene	v_gene	d_gene	CDR3aa	CDR3nt
TRBJ1-6	TRBV6-1	TRBD1	CASSERGQYNSPLHF	TGTGCCAGCAGTGAAAGGGGACAGTATAATTCACCCCTCCACTTT
TRBJ1-2	TRBV10-1	NA	CASRIRRVIDGYTF	TGCGCCAGCAGAATCAGGCGCGTGATTGATGGCTACACCTTC
TRBJ2-7	TRBV7-6	TRBD2	CASSLGPGLAGVNYEQYF	TGTGCCAGCAGCTTAGGGCCGGGACTAGCGGGAGTTAACTACGAGCAGTACTTC
TRBJ2-5	TRBV7-3	TRBD2	CASSDGLAGSETQYF	TGTGCCAGCAGCGACGGACTAGCCGGATCAGAGACCCAGTACTTC
TRBJ2-7	TRBV28	TRBD2	CASSWSGSVGEQYF	TGTGCCAGCAGTTGGAGCGGGAGCGTCGGCGAGCAGTACTTC
TRBJ1-1	TRBV10-3	TRBD1	CATGTAHSTEAFF	TGTGCCACGGGGACAGCCCACTCAACTGAAGCTTTCTTT
TRBJ2-7	TRBV29-1	NA	CSVTTGTLSYEQYF	TGCAGCGTGACGACCGGGACACTCTCCTACGAGCAGTACTTC
TRBJ2-3	TRBV28	TRBD2	CASSLLTAGGERNTQYF	TGTGCCAGCAGTTTACTCACAGCGGGAGGTGAGAGAAATACGCAGTATTTT
TRBJ2-1	TRBV27	NA	CASSLNPGLIHEQFF	TGTGCCAGCAGTTTAAATCCGGGGTTGATCCATGAGCAGTTCTTC
TRBJ1-5	TRBV28	NA	CASSSTWTPFSNQPQHF	TGTGCCAGCAGTTCGACCTGGACACCTTTTAGCAATCAGCCCCAGCATTTT
TRBJ2-2	TRBV4-3	NA	CASSQLQANTGELFF	TGCGCCAGCAGCCAACTACAGGCCAACACCGGGGAGCTGTTTTTT
TRBJ1-1	TRBV9	TRBD1	CASSAQGDWNTEAFF	TGTGCCAGCAGCGCACAGGGGGATTGGAACACTGAAGCTTTCTTT
TRBJ1-6	TRBV9	NA	CASSQVYNSPLHF	TGTGCCAGCAGCCAGGTCTATAATTCACCCCTCCACTTT